This T cell receptor beta chain derives from a study of a mutant IDH1 vaccine in newly diagnosed glioma. Study-level background: The first vaccination came 4-6 weeks after radiotherapy alone, or with temozolomide cycles. Held at week 35, visit V12 was the safety follow-up, and visit V13 followed at week 47. Every participant had undergone radiotherapy, temozolomide, or both before, and most underwent both.

Of note for this clone: The target antigen is unknown.

Here immunoSEQ multiplex PCR was the method, and the copy in TCRdb shows in-frame clones only, minus some. The table records under 40,000 clones, around 80% of them present only once. Germline CDR1 and CDR2: SNHLY and FYNNEI. Trimming cost V 5 bases and J 7 bases, with 17 bases left between them. The CDR3 loop spans 15 amino acids. This sample's time point: week 35, safety follow-up. Every vaccine dose comprised 300 ug of mutant IDH1 20-mer peptide plus topical imiquimod. This clonotype originated in a woman aged 40 to 50 with glioma. The chain recombines TRBV2 with TRBJ2-2; D is possibly TRBD2 (5 bases). This material consisted of PBMCs, taken from a glioma patient whose treatment included an IDH1 peptide vaccine. As DNA, the CDR3 is TGTGCCAGCAGTCCTTTCCGGGCCGAGGGCGGGGAGCTGTTTTTT. It codes for CASSPFRAEGGELFF.